Listed below are T cell receptor beta chains from one sample, sequenced in a study of T cells in Graves' hyperthyroidism and ophthalmopathy. A single record per CDR3 protein comes from TCRdb applying MiXCR to the multiplex PCR reads. This table holds about 700,000 distinct CDR3 sequences, roughly 15% found once. What was sequenced was blood. These receptors were taken from a woman between 18 and 29 years old with Graves' hyperthyroidism. Both conserved end residues are part of each CDR3. The order of the fields is CDR3 protein, V gene, J gene.

CATSDPFKGTSDTQYF	TRBV24-1	TRBJ2-3
CAWSGGGQQETQYF	TRBV30	TRBJ2-5
CASSSVAGANTEAFF	TRBV5-1	TRBJ1-1
CASSLNSDRASSYEQYF	TRBV5-1	TRBJ2-7
CASSLAGRDGELTEAFF	TRBV7-9	TRBJ1-1
CASTTGEGTDTQYF	TRBV18	TRBJ2-3
CASSARTSGRDEQFF	TRBV3-1	TRBJ2-1
CSARNSANYGYTF	TRBV20-1	TRBJ1-2
CASSSPPDRGSLMNTEAFF	TRBV7-2	TRBJ1-1
CASSYLTGYEQYF	TRBV5-6	TRBJ2-7
CASSDRLDTEAFF	TRBV2	TRBJ1-1
CATSDPGTAYGHTF	TRBV24-1	TRBJ1-2
CAWSDQAGGPLFSYNEQFF	TRBV30	TRBJ2-1
CASSRLDNEQFF	TRBV11-3	TRBJ2-1
CSARSGKTQYF	TRBV20-1	TRBJ2-5
CASSQGWARGRPENEQFF	TRBV3-1	TRBJ2-1
CAWKGFLFTDTQYF	TRBV30	TRBJ2-3
CASSLVNYSEQFF	TRBV11-2	TRBJ2-1
CSAPGRARSTDTQYF	TRBV20-1	TRBJ2-3
CASSPTGGGSPDTQYF	TRBV11-2	TRBJ2-3
CASSFGGTGNTIYF	TRBV12-3/TRBV12-4	TRBJ1-3
CSVESGGWNTEAFF	TRBV29-1	TRBJ1-1
CASSIDSGQPQHF	TRBV19	TRBJ1-5
CASGWDTYNEQFF	TRBV12-5	TRBJ2-1
CASSVGAGGRAGEQYF	TRBV25-1	TRBJ2-7
CASSRGRIYEQYF	TRBV3-1	TRBJ2-7
CASSIGQVTDTQYF	TRBV19	TRBJ2-3
CASSSEQGAAGYTF	TRBV19	TRBJ1-2
CASSLTPGPRETQYF	TRBV7-3	TRBJ2-5
CASSLFSPQYQETQYF	TRBV5-6	TRBJ2-5
CASSLAHVGGVYGYTF	TRBV7-9	TRBJ1-2
CASKPIGDWTYNEQFF	TRBV2	TRBJ2-1
CASSLDGAGFGGSGELFF	TRBV7-2	TRBJ2-2
CASSPQLAGAYEQYF	TRBV27	TRBJ2-7
CAWRRRSSGNTIYF	TRBV30	TRBJ1-3
CASSLDTRTSGRSYNEQFF	TRBV11-3	TRBJ2-1
CASSQGRNQPQHF	TRBV18	TRBJ1-5
CASSSSNRGANVLTF	TRBV2	TRBJ2-6
CASSPQGLQNTEAFF	TRBV12-3/TRBV12-4	TRBJ1-1
CSAREGGTYNEQFF	TRBV20-1	TRBJ2-1
CASSSPRKSAYEQYF	TRBV6-6	TRBJ2-7
CASSANAGTGLNIQYF	TRBV7-3	TRBJ2-4
CASSLAGEGNEQFF	TRBV18	TRBJ2-1
CASSLDWGSSYEQYF	TRBV5-1	TRBJ2-7
CASSLVGLAGNEQYF	TRBV7-2	TRBJ2-7
CASSDPWQNTEAFF	TRBV19	TRBJ1-1
CAWSVPTGGLNEQFF	TRBV30	TRBJ2-1
CASSEGDSGEKLFF	TRBV2	TRBJ1-4
CSARDATSGRSYNEQFF	TRBV20-1	TRBJ2-1
CASSPPAGRSYEQYF	TRBV7-9	TRBJ2-7
CAWSGSAAYEQYF	TRBV30	TRBJ2-7
CSARYGEGSNQPQHF	TRBV20-1	TRBJ1-5
CAWSVGQVTQYF	TRBV30	TRBJ2-5